The present entry profiles one TCR beta chain with its context. Its specificity is unknown. The data belong to a study of cytomegalovirus exposure and HLA in healthy donors. CDR1 and CDR2 from the germline V gene are ENHRY and SYGVKD. V was clipped by 3 bases and J by 3 bases; unmatched bases: 7. The CDR3 is 15 amino acids. General observations from the study: For most TCR beta V segments, an earlier analysis put the productive rate at about 90% or about 30% of the time. Roughly uniform depth of sequencing across donors was assumed in presence/absence analyses.

PCR primers comprised 60 Vbeta and 13 Jbeta primers. Sequenced by immunoSEQ multiplex PCR; TCRdb stores in-frame clones only, minus some. The sample includes roughly 130,000 clones, 65% to 90% of them seen just once. The rearrangement links TRBV10-3 to TRBJ2-5; 7 positions match TRBD2. This receptor was obtained from a man aged 18 to 29 in good health and CMV-seronegative. Sequenced input: PBMCs. The CDR3 loop reads CAISDASGGKETQYF. DNA for the CDR3: TGTGCCATCAGTGACGCTAGCGGTGGAAAAGAGACCCAGTACTTC.